This TCR beta chain came from a study of blood T cell repertoires in COVID-19. Study in general: Whether acute or convalescent, the COVID-19 samples came from the United States, Italy and Spain. PBMCs, B-cell-depleted T cells, or T cells were the source of the cDNA or gDNA that made up the material.

In germline, CDR1 is WNHNN, CDR2 SYGVQD (reference sequence). The V gene lost 6 bases and the J gene lost 3 bases, with 20 bases spanning the gap. This CDR3 is built from 16 residues. In the authors' workflow: Cell counts per sample came from amplifying reference gene primers. TCRdb keeps only in-frame clones here, not all; method: immunoSEQ multiplex PCR. V and J calls and clone size come straight from that table; D and trimming were deduced from the DNA. The sample has approximately 180,000 clones; about 93% are singletons. Material for sequencing was peripheral blood. The receptor comes from a man aged 50 to 59 with acute or convalescent COVID-19. The chain employs TRBV10-1 and TRBJ1-1; TRBD1 is a possible D gene (5 bases). For the CDR3, the DNA is TGCGCCAGCAGGTCGGACACTATCCGATCTGACACTGAAGCTTTCTTT. Protein: CASRSDTIRSDTEAFF.